Below are 31 T cell receptor beta chains sequenced from a single sample in a study of cytomegalovirus exposure and HLA in healthy donors. Some clones are missing from TCRdb's copy, which holds only in-frame ones; the method was immunoSEQ multiplex PCR. The table lists roughly 150,000 clones, over 85% of them singletons. The sample was PBMCs. The receptor source for this set is a man younger than 35 in good health and CMV-seropositive.

V and J are TRBV7-8 and TRBJ2-7; 7 bases are shared with TRBD1. The CDR3 runs 13 residues. The junction had 4 bases not matched to a gene; V was cut back by 5 bases and J by 3 bases. Germline V CDR1 and CDR2: SGHVS, FQNEAQ. The CDR3 DNA follows: TGTGCCAGCAGCGGTCGGACAGGCTACGAGCAGTACTTC. Translating gives CASSGRTGYEQYF. The full variable domain, its missing parts supplied by reference TRBV7-8 and TRBJ2-7, is GAGVSQSPRYKVAKRGQDVALRCDPISGHVSLFWYQQALGQGPEFLTYFQNEAQLDKSGLPSDRFFAERPEGSVSTLKIQRTQQEDSAVYLCASSGRTGYEQYFGPGTRLTVT.

The chain recombines TRBV5-6 with TRBJ2-7; D call uncertain. Trimming pared 0 bases from V and 3 bases from J, leaving 7 bases between. Per the germline V gene, CDR1 is SGHDT and CDR2 is YYEEEE. The CDR3 has 13 amino acids. CDR3 bases: TGTGCCAGCAGCTTGGCAGCGCTCTACGAGCAGTACTTC. It encodes CASSLAALYEQYF.

The chain recombines TRBV19 with TRBJ2-3; D is unresolved. Per germline, CDR1 LNHDA and CDR2 SQIVND (reference sequence). The CDR3 totals 16 residues. Between the trimmed V and J ends, which lost 3 bases and 0 bases, there was a span of 13 bases. Here the CDR3 reads CASSMQPTTSTDTQYF. CDR3 DNA: TGTGCCAGTAGTATGCAACCGACAACTAGCACAGATACGCAGTATTTT. Variable domain in full (rest from reference TRBV19 and TRBJ2-3): DGGITQSPKYLFRKEGQNVTLSCEQNLNHDAMYWYRQDPGQGLRLIYYSQIVNDFQKGDIAEGYSVSREKKESFPLTVTSAQKNPTAFYLCASSMQPTTSTDTQYFGPGTRLTVL.

This chain uses TRBV19 with TRBJ2-7, with 8 bases lining up with TRBD2. The CDR3 length is 14 residues. Trimming at V came to 7 bases and at J to 5 bases, leaving 10 bases not matched to a gene. The germline CDR1 and CDR2 sequences are LNHDA and SQIVND (reference sequence). For the CDR3, the DNA is TGTGCCAGTAAACGACAGCGGGAGTCCAACGAGCAGTACTTC. It is translated as CASKRQRESNEQYF.

In its sample, this clone was seen a few times. V is TRBV19 and J is TRBJ1-2; 7 bases fit TRBD1. Trimming took 4 bases from V and 6 from J; bases not matched to a gene: 2. Per germline, CDR1 LNHDA and CDR2 SQIVND (reference sequence). CDR3 length: 12 residues. The chain's CDR3 is CASSTQGHGYTF. CDR3 in DNA: TGTGCCAGTAGTACACAGGGGCATGGCTACACCTTC.

This clone was counted a single time. One end of the junction fails to match germline, which may point to a read error. This same CDR3 is encoded by further DNA sequences in the sample. The chain recombines TRBV5-1 with TRBJ2-1; 10 bases agree with TRBD2. The CDR3 loop spans 16 amino acids. The germline gives CDR1 SGHRS, CDR2 YFSETQ. In DNA form, the CDR3 reads TGCGCCAGCAGCTGGATTGGGGGACTAGCGACCAATGAACAGTTCTTC. Its translation is CASSWIGGLATNEQFF. The full variable domain, rest sourced from reference TRBV5-1 and TRBJ2-1, is KAGVTQTPRYLIKTRGQQVTLSCSPISGHRSVSWYQQTPGQGLQFLFEYFSETQRNKGNFPGRFSGRQFSNSRSEMNVSTLELGDSALYLCASSWIGGLATNEQFFGPGTRLTVL.

The CDR3 loop reads CASSEGQTGRPYEQYF. The CDR3 DNA is TGTGCCAGCAGTGAAGGACAGACAGGGCGCCCCTACGAGCAGTACTTC. The gene calls are TRBV6-1 and TRBJ2-7, with 7 bases lining up with TRBD1. Germline V gene sequence: CDR1 MNHNS, CDR2 SASEGT. V shed 1 base, J shed 2 bases, and the junction held 8 bases outside the gene matches. There are 16 residues in the CDR3.

This chain links TRBV10-3 with TRBJ2-3; TRBD2 is a possible D gene (6 bases). CDR3 size: 15 residues. V lost 4 bases, J lost 1 base, and 12 bases lay in between. Per the germline V gene, CDR1 is ENHRY and CDR2 is SYGVKD. Written as DNA, the CDR3 is TGTGCCATCAGTGGGGGGATAGCGGGCACAGATACGCAGTATTTT. Translation gives CAISGGIAGTDTQYF.

This chain uses TRBV27 with TRBJ2-3; a weak D match, TRBD2 (6 bases). Per germline, CDR1 MNHEY and CDR2 SMNVEV (reference sequence). V lost 4 bases to trimming and J lost 1 base, with 9 bases between them. The CDR3 runs to 14 residues. The DNA of the CDR3 is TGTGCCAGCAGTTCTCGACTAGGCACAGATACGCAGTATTTT. Protein sequence: CASSSRLGTDTQYF.

This chain connects TRBV9 to TRBJ2-5; 8 bases fit TRBD2. Germline CDR1 SGDLS, CDR2 YYNGEE. The CDR3 spans 15 residues. The ends lost 0 bases at V and 5 bases at J; junction bases unmatched: 6. The CDR3 is CASSVGSGTSETQYF. The CDR3, as DNA: TGTGCCAGCAGCGTAGGCTCAGGGACTAGTGAGACCCAGTACTTC.

The sample holds a few counts of this clone. CDR3 sequence reads: CASNEQGSNEQFF. Written as DNA, the CDR3 is TGTGCCAGTAACGAACAGGGTAGCAATGAGCAGTTCTTC. The J gene is TRBJ2-1, the V gene TRBV19, with a tentative D call TRBD1 (6 bases). Germline V lookup: CDR1 LNHDA, CDR2 SQIVND (reference sequence). V was shortened by 7 bases and J by 6 bases, with 13 bases between the two germline ends. The CDR3 loop spans 13 amino acids. Full variable domain (rest looked up from reference TRBV19 and TRBJ2-1): DGGITQSPKYLFRKEGQNVTLSCEQNLNHDAMYWYRQDPGQGLRLIYYSQIVNDFQKGDIAEGYSVSREKKESFPLTVTSAQKNPTAFYLCASNEQGSNEQFFGPGTRLTVL.

This chain connects TRBV18 to TRBJ2-5; 11 bases align to TRBD2. Germline CDR1 and CDR2: KGHSH and LQKENI. J gave up 4 bases and V 0 bases, and 13 bases lay outside the gene matches. This CDR3 region has 19 residues. The CDR3 DNA reads TGTGCCAGCTCACCACCGTTGGGCCTAGCGGGAGGCTTGGCAGAGACCCAGTACTTC. Its protein is CASSPPLGLAGGLAETQYF.

The chain joins TRBV5-1 to TRBJ2-7; TRBD2 matches 13 bases. This CDR3 is 15 amino acids long. J was trimmed by 7 bases and V by 0 bases; bases with no gene match: 4. Per germline, CDR1 SGHRS and CDR2 YFSETQ. CDR3 residues: CASSLGTSGRGEQYF. The CDR3 nucleotides read TGCGCCAGCAGCTTGGGGACTAGCGGGAGAGGAGAGCAGTACTTC.

The rearrangement links TRBV6-5 to TRBJ2-1; no clear D. CDR3 length equals 16 residues. Trimming removed 0 bases from V and 3 bases from J, with 12 bases in between. Germline loops: CDR1 MNHEY, CDR2 SVGAGI. In DNA form, the CDR3 reads TGTGCCAGCAGTTACTCCCCACAGACATACTACAATGAGCAGTTCTTC. Protein product: CASSYSPQTYYNEQFF.

This clone appeared a single time. The rearrangement joins TRBV7-6 to TRBJ2-7; 8 nucleotides agree with TRBD2. V lost 5 bases to trimming and J lost 3 bases; unmatched junction nucleotides: 3. Looked up from germline, CDR1 is SGHVS and CDR2 is FNYEAQ. The CDR3 consists of 13 residues. CDR3 residues: CASSRTSFYEQYF. CDR3 in DNA: TGTGCCAGCAGCCGGACTAGCTTCTACGAGCAGTACTTC. Based on the CDR3 plus reference TRBV7-6 and TRBJ2-7, the full variable domain is GAGVSQSPRYKVTKRGQDVALRCDPISGHVSLYWYRQALGQGPEFLTYFNYEAQQDKSGLPNDRFSAERPEGSISTLTIQRTEQRDSAMYRCASSRTSFYEQYFGPGTRLTVT.

Ten or more counts support this clone. V gene TRBV6-1 combines with J gene TRBJ1-1; TRBD1 agrees at 11 bases. V dropped 2 bases and J dropped 4; count of bases not matched to a gene: 6. This CDR3 is 16 amino acids long. Germline CDR1 MNHNS, CDR2 SASEGT. CDR3 in amino acids: CASSEKGQGEGTEAFF. CDR3 bases: TGTGCCAGCAGTGAAAAGGGACAGGGGGAAGGCACTGAAGCTTTCTTT.

The chain uses TRBV7-9 and TRBJ2-5; maybe TRBD1 (5 bases). Germline V CDR1 and CDR2: SEHNR, FQNEAQ (reference sequence). V lost 4 bases to trimming and J lost 1 base, with 10 bases between them. This CDR3 region has 14 residues. In DNA form, the CDR3 reads TGTGCCAGCAGCTCAGGTCAGGGCCAAGAGACCCAGTACTTC. It yields the protein CASSSGQGQETQYF. The variable domain in full, completed from reference TRBV7-9 and TRBJ2-5, reads DTGVSQNPRHKITKRGQNVTFRCDPISEHNRLYWYRQTLGQGPEFLTYFQNEAQLEKSRLLSDRFSAERPKGSFSTLEIQRTEQGDSAMYLCASSSGQGQETQYFGPGTRLLVL.

V gene TRBV9 combines with J gene TRBJ1-5; D gene ambiguous. This CDR3 has 16 residues. V was shortened by 0 bases and J by 2 bases, with 12 bases between the two germline ends. CDR1 and CDR2 (germline): SGDLS, YYNGEE. The CDR3 protein is CASSVDEGRGNQPQHF. CDR3 in DNA: TGTGCCAGCAGCGTAGATGAGGGTCGGGGCAATCAGCCCCAGCATTTT.

The V and J genes are TRBV9 and TRBJ1-1; D is possibly TRBD1 (5 bases). The CDR3 runs 15 residues. Germline loops: CDR1 SGDLS, CDR2 YYNGEE. Trimming cost V 0 bases and J 4 bases, with 13 bases left between them. CDR3 bases: TGTGCCAGCAGCGTAGAGCCTGGGGGGGGCACTGAAGCTTTCTTT. The encoded protein is CASSVEPGGGTEAFF.

The chain links TRBV15 to TRBJ2-1; 9 bases are a match to TRBD1. Losses at the gene ends were 1 base for V and 2 bases for J; bases not matched to a gene: 3. This CDR3 has 16 amino acids. Germline loops: CDR1 LNHNV, CDR2 YYDKDF (reference sequence). CDR3 DNA sequence: TGTGCCACCAGCAGAGGACAGGGGGGGCCCTACAATGAGCAGTTCTTC. It encodes CATSRGQGGPYNEQFF.

The V gene is TRBV7-6, the J gene TRBJ2-1, with 12 bases identical to TRBD2. With V trimmed by 6 bases and J by 2 bases, 2 bases remained unmatched. Germline V CDR1 and CDR2: SGHVS, FNYEAQ. CDR3 length: 15 amino acids. The CDR3 sequence is CASSWTSGTYNEQFF. The CDR3 DNA sequence: TGTGCCAGCAGTTGGACTAGCGGGACCTACAATGAGCAGTTCTTC.

V usage is TRBV11-3 and J usage is TRBJ2-1; D gene uncertain. Germline assignment: CDR1 SGHNT and CDR2 YENEEA. The CDR3 is 17 residues long. Trimming removed 1 base at V and 0 bases at J, with 13 bases between. CDR3 nucleotides: TGTGCCAGCAGCTTAGGACTTTCAGATATCTCCTACAATGAGCAGTTCTTC. It specifies CASSLGLSDISYNEQFF.

The chain joins TRBV9 to TRBJ1-2; possibly TRBD1 for D (6 bases). CDR1 and CDR2 (germline): SGDLS, YYNGEE. Trimming removed 3 bases at V and 4 bases at J, with 10 bases between. The length of the CDR3 is 13 residues. CDR3 in amino acids: CASSGGQIYGYTF. CDR3 DNA sequence: TGTGCCAGCAGCGGGGGGCAGATCTATGGCTACACCTTC.

This sequence joins TRBV28 and TRBJ2-1; D gene ambiguous. Trimming took 2 bases from V and 5 from J, leaving 7 bases between them. The CDR3 runs 13 residues. Per germline, CDR1 MDHEN and CDR2 SYDVKM. CDR3 DNA: TGTGCCAGCAGTTTAGTAAGCGACAATGAGCAGTTCTTC. Translation: CASSLVSDNEQFF.

This clone was observed a few times. The chain recombines TRBV12-5 with TRBJ2-5, with a weak D call TRBD2 (6 bases). The germline V and J ends were trimmed by 4 bases and 1 base, with 25 bases remaining between them. The CDR3 runs 19 residues. Germline V gene sequence: CDR1 LGHNT, CDR2 FRNRAP. The DNA of the CDR3 is TGTGCTAGTGGTTCTCACAGCTCGGGGGTTTTTACCGGCCAAGAGACCCAGTACTTC. Translating gives CASGSHSSGVFTGQETQYF.

The chain is built from TRBV5-4 and TRBJ2-5, with 8 bases aligning to TRBD1. The CDR3 covers 14 residues. V lost 0 bases to trimming and J lost 5 bases; unmatched junction nucleotides: 3. CDR1 is SGHNT and CDR2 is YYREEE in the germline V gene (reference sequence). The CDR3 is CASSLAGGAETQYF. CDR3 DNA: TGTGCCAGCAGCTTGGCAGGGGGCGCTGAGACCCAGTACTTC.

The gene calls are TRBV5-1 and TRBJ1-4; D might be TRBD1 (6 bases). The V gene's germline CDR1 is SGHRS and CDR2 YFSETQ. The V end was cut by 2 bases, the J end by 6 bases, with 11 bases between. There are 14 residues in the CDR3. The DNA for the CDR3 is TGCGCCAGCAGCTTCGGGGAGGGGGATGAAAAACTGTTTTTT. Its protein product is CASSFGEGDEKLFF.

The J gene is TRBJ2-5, the V gene TRBV28, with 8 bases that match TRBD1. V lost 2 bases and J lost 4; bases outside the gene matches: 6. The germline gives CDR1 MDHEN, CDR2 SYDVKM. This CDR3 region has 15 residues. CDR3 in DNA: TGTGCCAGCAGTTTAGGGCAGGGGGCGCGAGAGACCCAGTACTTC. Its protein is CASSLGQGARETQYF.

V is TRBV11-3 and J is TRBJ2-3; 10 bases align to TRBD2. Trimming removed 5 bases from V and 0 bases from J; junction bases left unmatched: 5. In germline, CDR1 is SGHNT, CDR2 YENEEA. CDR3 length: 16 residues. CDR3 protein: CASSPRTSGSTDTQYF. The CDR3 DNA sequence: TGTGCCAGCAGCCCGCGGACTAGCGGAAGCACAGATACGCAGTATTTT.

CDR3 amino acids: CASSTDTEAFF. In DNA, the CDR3 is TGTGCCAGCAGCACGGACACTGAAGCTTTCTTT. The rearrangement joins TRBV5-6 to TRBJ1-1; D is unclear. Germline V gene sequence: CDR1 SGHDT, CDR2 YYEEEE. The CDR3 has 11 residues. Trimming removed 4 bases at V and 3 bases at J, with 4 bases between.

The rearrangement links TRBV5-4 to TRBJ1-1; D is ambiguous. V shed 0 bases and J shed 11 bases, with 11 bases lying between them. CDR1 SGHNT and CDR2 YYREEE come from the germline V gene (reference sequence). This CDR3 is built from 12 residues. The DNA for the CDR3 is TGTGCCAGCAGCTTGGACAGAAAAACGGCTTTCTTT. It yields the protein CASSLDRKTAFF.